One and the same sample provided the 26 T cell receptor beta chains below, sequenced in a study of T cell changes during pregnancy in multiple sclerosis. Measured with immunoSEQ multiplex PCR; TCRdb has only the in-frame clones, and not every one. The sample lists 21,000 or so clones, about 90% occurring once. Sample: CD8+ T cells from peripheral blood mononuclear cells, taken in the second trimester of pregnancy. These receptors were obtained from a female donor in good health, enrolled as a control in a pregnancy study.

The gene calls are TRBV6-5 and TRBJ1-1; no definite D call. V lost 4 bases and J lost 1, with 7 bases in between. The germline CDR1 and CDR2 sequences are MNHEY and SVGAGI. CDR3 size: 13 residues. The chain's CDR3 is CASSWAGNTEAFF. Written as DNA, the CDR3 is TGTGCCAGCAGTTGGGCAGGGAACACTGAAGCTTTCTTT.

The chain combines TRBV12-5 with TRBJ1-5, with unresolved D. The CDR3 sequence is 13 residues long. With 1 base removed from V and 5 bases from J, the gap between germline ends came to 6 bases. Germline CDR1 LGHNT, CDR2 FRNRAP. CDR3 sequence: CASGLETDQPQHF. The CDR3 DNA is TGTGCTAGTGGTTTGGAAACGGATCAGCCCCAGCATTTT.

This clone was found once. The gene calls are TRBV2 and TRBJ2-3, with a tentative D call TRBD2 (6 bases). The germline CDR1 and CDR2 sequences are SNHLY and FYNNEI. Trimming took off 5 bases at V and 0 bases at J, with 12 bases between the two ends. There are 15 residues in the CDR3. DNA for the CDR3: TGTGCCAGCAGTTACGGGACTGCTAGCACAGATACGCAGTATTTT. It yields the protein CASSYGTASTDTQYF.

This chain joins TRBV4-1 and TRBJ2-7; D unresolved. This CDR3 contains 13 residues. With 0 bases removed from V and 5 bases from J, the gap between germline ends came to 8 bases. Per germline, CDR1 MGHRA and CDR2 YSYEKL. For the CDR3, the DNA is TGCGCCAGCAGCCAAGATCCGGTCAACGAGCAGTACTTC. Its translation is CASSQDPVNEQYF.

The genes are TRBV6-5 and TRBJ1-2, with D unclear. V was pared by 6 bases and J by 8 bases, with 16 bases between. The length of the CDR3 is 13 residues. Germline CDR1 and CDR2: MNHEY and SVGAGI. In DNA, the CDR3 is TGTGCCAGCAGATTAACACTGAGGTACGGCTACACCTTC. This codes for CASRLTLRYGYTF.

This chain connects TRBV11-1 to TRBJ2-7; 10 bases are a match to TRBD2. Losses at the gene ends were 5 bases for V and 2 bases for J; bases not matched to a gene: 12. This CDR3 spans 17 amino acids. From germline, CDR1 is SGHAT and CDR2 FQDESV (reference sequence). Here the CDR3 reads CASSPGRSGRATYEQYF. CDR3 DNA sequence: TGTGCCAGCAGCCCCGGGAGAAGCGGGAGGGCCACCTACGAGCAGTACTTC.

The V and J genes are TRBV27 and TRBJ1-6; the D gene is possibly TRBD1 (6 bases). Germline V gives CDR1 MNHEY, CDR2 SMNVEV (reference sequence). The CDR3 has 13 amino acids. Trimming pared 5 bases from V and 10 bases from J, leaving 12 bases between. CDR3 nucleotide sequence: TGTGCCAGCAGTCGAGGGGGAAGGTCACCCCTCCACTTT. Protein product: CASSRGGRSPLHF.

The chain is built from TRBV19 and TRBJ1-4, with 11 bases matching TRBD1. Germline V gene sequence: CDR1 LNHDA, CDR2 SQIVND (reference sequence). The CDR3 covers 15 residues. V trimming: 5 bases; J trimming: 8 bases; junction bases outside the gene matches: 7. CDR3 residues: CASSARDRGFEKLFF. The CDR3 DNA is TGTGCCAGTAGTGCGCGGGACAGGGGGTTCGAAAAACTGTTTTTT.

The CDR3 region has the DNA TGCGCCAGCAGCCTCGACAGGGAAGAGACCCAGTACTTC. Protein sequence: CASSLDREETQYF. The chain joins TRBV4-1 to TRBJ2-5, with 7 bases lining up with TRBD1. The CDR3 contains 13 residues. The V segment lost 4 bases and the J segment 3 bases; nucleotides outside the gene matches: 2. Germline V gene data show CDR1 as MGHRA and CDR2 as YSYEKL.

The gene calls are TRBV27 and TRBJ2-1, with 8 bases lining up with TRBD2. V was clipped by 6 bases and J by 7 bases; unmatched bases: 5. Germline V CDR1 and CDR2: MNHEY, SMNVEV (reference sequence). The length of the CDR3 is 13 residues. The CDR3 sequence is CASRPGGPNEQFF. CDR3 bases: TGTGCCAGCAGGCCGGGAGGGCCGAATGAGCAGTTCTTC.

The V and J genes are TRBV6-1 and TRBJ2-7, with TRBD1 matching 10 bases. Germline CDR1 is MNHNS and CDR2 is SASEGT. Unmatched junction bases numbered 4, after V lost 4 bases and J lost 4 bases. The CDR3 extends over 14 amino acids. The CDR3 nucleotides are TGTGCCAGCAGTGGGACAGGGGGATCGTACGAGCAGTACTTC. Encoded protein: CASSGTGGSYEQYF.

The chain recombines TRBV5-6 with TRBJ2-3; the D gene is possibly TRBD2 (5 bases). The V gene's germline CDR1 is SGHDT and CDR2 YYEEEE. V lost 0 bases, J lost 2 bases, and 7 bases lay in between. The CDR3 covers 14 residues. CDR3 protein: CASSLDGNTDTQYF. The DNA of the CDR3 is TGTGCCAGCAGCTTGGACGGGAACACAGATACGCAGTATTTT.

This clone was counted between two and nine times. The V and J genes are TRBV2 and TRBJ1-2; D might be TRBD1 (6 bases). This CDR3 has 15 amino acids. CDR1 is SNHLY, CDR2 FYNNEI, per germline. V lost 0 bases and J lost 5, with 13 bases in between. CDR3: CASSEAQGGRYGYTF. For the CDR3, the DNA is TGTGCCAGCAGTGAAGCGCAAGGGGGAAGGTATGGCTACACCTTC.

The gene calls are TRBV7-8 and TRBJ2-1, with 12 bases fitting TRBD2. Looked up from germline, CDR1 is SGHVS and CDR2 is FQNEAQ. This CDR3 has 19 residues. V was clipped by 0 bases and J by 6 bases; unmatched bases: 12. Here the CDR3 reads CASSLALAGGPKNLNEQFF. Here the CDR3 DNA reads TGTGCCAGCAGCTTAGCACTAGCGGGAGGACCGAAAAATCTCAATGAGCAGTTCTTC.

With regard to this clone: This probably arose from a read error, given a far larger clone one base away. The chain links TRBV13 to TRBJ1-4, with D perhaps TRBD1 (5 bases). In germline, CDR1 is PRHDT, CDR2 FYEKMQ (reference sequence). This CDR3 has 16 residues. This CDR3 reads CASSLSGWGGRERLFF. CDR3 nucleotide sequence: TGTGCCAGCAGCTTATCCGGCTGGGGCGGGAGAGAAAGACTGTTTTTT.

This chain connects TRBV7-2 to TRBJ2-7; a weak D match, TRBD2 (6 bases). The germline CDR1 and CDR2 sequences are SGHTA and FQGNSA. V shed 5 bases and J shed 6 bases, with 14 bases lying between them. This CDR3 is built from 13 residues. The CDR3: CASSPTMGGEQYF. The CDR3 DNA is TGTGCCAGCAGCCCCACCATGGGAGGCGAGCAGTACTTC.

This clone has only one observation. The chain carries TRBV5-6 and TRBJ2-7, with D unclear. In germline, CDR1 is SGHDT, CDR2 YYEEEE. V dropped 4 bases and J dropped 1 base, with 12 bases sitting between them. This CDR3 is built from 14 residues. The CDR3 bases are TGTGCCAGCAGCCCTTTGAGTGTGTCCTACGAGCAGTACTTC. Encoded protein: CASSPLSVSYEQYF. Combining the CDR3 with reference TRBV5-6 and TRBJ2-7 gives the whole variable domain DAGVTQSPTHLIKTRGQQVTLRCSPKSGHDTVSWYQQALGQGPQFIFQYYEEEERQRGNFPDRFSGHQFPNYSSELNVNALLLGDSALYLCASSPLSVSYEQYFGPGTRLTVT.

The chain is built from TRBV29-1 and TRBJ2-2; the match to TRBD2 covers 7 bases. Germline V lookup: CDR1 SQVTM, CDR2 ANQGSEA. The trim removed 5 bases at V and 0 bases at J, leaving 9 bases unmatched. The CDR3 is 16 residues long. For the CDR3, the DNA is TGCAGCGTTCTCCCCCGGCTAGCGGCGAACACCGGGGAGCTGTTTTTT. This translates into CSVLPRLAANTGELFF.

This chain links TRBV25-1 with TRBJ1-4; D is unclear. Germline values: CDR1 MGHDK, CDR2 SYGVNS. The ends were cut back, 3 bases at V and 6 bases at J, with 11 bases in the middle. The CDR3 contains 14 residues. The CDR3 region has the DNA TGTGCCAGCAGTGACTGGGCGACGGATGAAAAACTGTTTTTT. Protein: CASSDWATDEKLFF.

The genes are TRBV6-6 and TRBJ2-1; D not resolved. Germline CDR1 MNHNY, CDR2 SVGAGI (reference sequence). The CDR3 is 15 residues long. V was shortened by 0 bases and J by 3 bases, with 9 bases between the two germline ends. In DNA, the CDR3 is TGTGCCAGCAGTTACTCAACAGAAAACTACAATGAGCAGTTCTTC. This translates into CASSYSTENYNEQFF.

The rearrangement links TRBV11-2 to TRBJ1-5; D is perhaps TRBD1 (6 bases). The CDR3 contains 16 residues. Germline values: CDR1 SGHAT, CDR2 FQNNGV. Trimming took 0 bases from V and 2 from J, leaving 11 bases between them. The CDR3 loop reads CASSLDQGFGNQPQHF. Here the CDR3 DNA reads TGTGCCAGCAGCTTAGATCAGGGGTTCGGCAATCAGCCCCAGCATTTT.

The rearrangement uses TRBV5-4 and TRBJ2-5, with D possibly being TRBD2 (7 bases). CDR3 length equals 16 residues. The germline V gene encodes CDR1 SGHNT and CDR2 YYREEE (reference sequence). Trimming left V 7 bases short and J 0 bases short, with 19 bases between. The CDR3 here is CASSGATSSNQETQYF. CDR3 DNA: TGTGCCAGCTCGGGGGCGACTAGCTCCAACCAAGAGACCCAGTACTTC.

The V gene is TRBV18, the J gene TRBJ2-3; D is unclear. The CDR3 is 15 residues long. CDR1 KGHSH and CDR2 LQKENI come from the germline V gene. With 8 bases removed from V and 2 bases from J, the gap between germline ends came to 17 bases. The CDR3 DNA is TGTGCCAGCACCCCTGGAGTACCATTCACAGATACGCAGTATTTT. It specifies CASTPGVPFTDTQYF.

The chain's CDR3 is CASSPSDTDRPYGYTF. The CDR3 DNA is TGCGCCAGCAGCCCATCAGACACGGACAGACCCTATGGCTACACCTTC. The gene calls are TRBV4-1 and TRBJ1-2, with D tentatively TRBD1 (6 bases). This CDR3 spans 16 amino acids. The V gene's germline CDR1 is MGHRA and CDR2 YSYEKL. With 4 bases removed from V and 4 bases from J, the gap between germline ends came to 19 bases.

The chain couples TRBV4-3 to TRBJ2-3; 7 positions match TRBD1. Germline CDR1 is LGHNA and CDR2 is YSLEER. CDR3 length: 15 amino acids. Trimming took 1 base from V and 1 from J; bases not matched to a gene: 2. The CDR3 sequence is CASSQGTGGTDTQYF. The CDR3 nucleotides read TGCGCCAGCAGCCAAGGAACAGGGGGCACAGATACGCAGTATTTT.

The chain employs TRBV27 and TRBJ2-3, with 9 bases that match TRBD2. This CDR3 spans 15 amino acids. Germline V gives CDR1 MNHEY, CDR2 SMNVEV (reference sequence). V was clipped by 3 bases and J by 6 bases; unmatched bases: 7. The CDR3, as DNA: TGTGCCAGCAGTTTTGCGGGAGGGCCAGCCGATACGCAGTATTTT. Its protein product is CASSFAGGPADTQYF.